Given below is one T cell receptor (beta chain) in context. TCRdb redid the calling of the PCR reads with MiXCR, one entry per CDR3 protein. The sample consists of 9,500 to 15,000 distinct CDR3 sequences, about 55% of them appearing once. This record belongs to a study of tumor-infiltrating lymphocytes in oesophageal squamous cell carcinoma. In germline, CDR1 is SGHVS, CDR2 FQNEAQ. The CDR3 sequence is 18 residues long. Losses at the gene ends were 5 bases for V and 2 bases for J; bases not matched to a gene: 11. The chain recombines TRBV7-8 with TRBJ2-1, with 11 bases aligning to TRBD2. The sequence was collected from a female donor with esophageal squamous cell carcinoma. The material sequenced was esophageal tumor tissue. The CDR3 is CASSPPGISGRAYNEQFF. CDR3 coding DNA: TGTGCCAGCAGCCCGCCGGGAATTAGCGGGAGGGCCTACAATGAGCAGTTCTTC. Based on the CDR3 plus reference TRBV7-8 and TRBJ2-1, the full variable domain is GAGVSQSPRYKVAKRGQDVALRCDPISGHVSLFWYQQALGQGPEFLTYFQNEAQLDKSGLPSDRFFAERPEGSVSTLKIQRTQQEDSAVYLCASSPPGISGRAYNEQFFGPGTRLTVL.